The clone carrying this T cell receptor (beta chain) has a single count. The sample originates from a study of control samples from healthy donors and cancer patients. This CDR3 region has 15 residues. With V trimmed by 7 bases and J by 4 bases, 9 bases remained unmatched. Germline loops: CDR1 MNHEY, CDR2 SVGAGI. Produced via immunoSEQ multiplex PCR; TCRdb's table is partial and in-frame only. The sample records about 160,000 clones, about 90% being singletons. This receptor was obtained from a man aged 25 to 40 in good health. This sequence joins TRBV6-5 and TRBJ2-2; 7 bases are shared with TRBD1. Sequencing input: blood. The CDR3 reads CASKGAEGATGELFF. For the CDR3, the DNA is TGTGCCAGCAAGGGGGCAGAGGGCGCCACCGGGGAGCTGTTTTTT.